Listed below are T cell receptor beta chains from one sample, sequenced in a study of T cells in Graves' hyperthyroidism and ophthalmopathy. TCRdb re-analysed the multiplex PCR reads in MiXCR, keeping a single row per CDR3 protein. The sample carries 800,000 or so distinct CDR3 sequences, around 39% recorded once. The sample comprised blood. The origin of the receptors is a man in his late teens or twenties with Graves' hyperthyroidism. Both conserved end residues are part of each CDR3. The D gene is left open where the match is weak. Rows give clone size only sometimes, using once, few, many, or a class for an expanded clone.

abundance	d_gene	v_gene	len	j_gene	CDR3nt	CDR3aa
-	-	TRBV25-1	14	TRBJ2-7	TGTGCCAGTCGGACCGGGACACCCTCCTACGAGCAGTACTTC	CASRTGTPSYEQYF
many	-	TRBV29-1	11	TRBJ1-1	TGCAGCACTGACCAGGGCGCTGAAGCTTTCTTT	CSTDQGAEAFF
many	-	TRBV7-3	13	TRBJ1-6	TGTGCCAGCAGCTTAGAGGTCGATTCACCCCTCCACTTT	CASSLEVDSPLHF
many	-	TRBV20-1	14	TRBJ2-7	TGCAGTGCTAGCTTTGGCATCTTGGCGGGAGAGCAGTACTTC	CSASFGILAGEQYF
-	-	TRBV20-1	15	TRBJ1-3	TGCAGTGCTAGGGCTAGACGGGGCTCTGGAAACACCATATATTTT	CSARARRGSGNTIYF
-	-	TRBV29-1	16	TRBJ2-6	TGCAGCTTAGCTCTTCGGGGCTCCTCTGGGGCCAACGTCCTGACTTTC	CSLALRGSSGANVLTF
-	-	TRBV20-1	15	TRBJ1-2	TGCAGTGCTAGTCGGGGGGCCACCCTGGGGTATGGCTACACCTTC	CSASRGATLGYGYTF
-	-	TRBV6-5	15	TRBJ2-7	TGTGCCAGCAGTTATTTCGGGGACTCGGCCTACGAGCAGTACTTC	CASSYFGDSAYEQYF
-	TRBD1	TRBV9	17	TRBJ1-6	TGTGCCAGCAGCGCTGGACAGGGAGAGTTCTATAATTCACCCCTCCACTTT	CASSAGQGEFYNSPLHF
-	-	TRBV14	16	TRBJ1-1	TGTGCCAGCAGCCAAGGGATAACCAGGGGGAACACTGAAGCTTTCTTT	CASSQGITRGNTEAFF
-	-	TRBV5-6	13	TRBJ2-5	TGTGCCAGCAGCTCCGGACGCAATCAGCCCCAGTACTTC	CASSSGRNQPQYF
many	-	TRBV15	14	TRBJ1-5	TGTGCCACCAGCGAAGGAAGGGGGGATCAGCCCCAGCATTTT	CATSEGRGDQPQHF
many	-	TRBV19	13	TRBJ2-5	TGTGCCAGTAGCGACAGGCCCTCAGAGACCCAGTACTTC	CASSDRPSETQYF
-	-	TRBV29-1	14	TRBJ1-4	TGCAGCGTTGGAGGAGGGGCCTCTAATGAAAAACTGTTTTTT	CSVGGGASNEKLFF
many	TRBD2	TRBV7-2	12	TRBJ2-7	TGTGCCAGCAGCCTCGGACTAGCCGAGCAGTACTTC	CASSLGLAEQYF
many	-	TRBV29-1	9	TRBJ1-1	TGCAGCGCGGACACTGAAGCTTTCTTT	CSADTEAFF
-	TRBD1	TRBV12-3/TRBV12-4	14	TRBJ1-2	TGTGCCAGCAGTCTCGCATCCGACAGGGCTGGCTACACCTTC	CASSLASDRAGYTF
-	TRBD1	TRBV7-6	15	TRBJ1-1	TGTGCCAGCAGCTTAGAGGGGGCAGGAAGGCCCGAAGCTTTCTTT	CASSLEGAGRPEAFF
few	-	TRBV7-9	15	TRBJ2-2	TGTGCCAGCAGCTTACTTGCCCTAGGGACCGGGGAGCTGTTTTTT	CASSLLALGTGELFF
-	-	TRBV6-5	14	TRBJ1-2	TGTGCCAGCAGTTACGGGCCAGGGAAGTCTGGCTACACCTTC	CASSYGPGKSGYTF
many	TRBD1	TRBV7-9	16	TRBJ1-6	TGTGCCAGCAGCTTACAGGGGGCCGCCTATAATTCACCCCTCCACTTT	CASSLQGAAYNSPLHF
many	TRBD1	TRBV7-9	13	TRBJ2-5	TGTGCCAGCACAGGGACAGTGCAAGAGACCCAGTACTTC	CASTGTVQETQYF
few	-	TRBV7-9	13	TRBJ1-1	TGTGCCAGCAGCTCAGGGGTGGCCACTGAAGCTTTCTTT	CASSSGVATEAFF
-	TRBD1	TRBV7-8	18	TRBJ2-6	TGTGCCAGCAGCTTTCGGACAGGGGAGAGCTCTGGGGCCAACGTCCTGACTTTC	CASSFRTGESSGANVLTF
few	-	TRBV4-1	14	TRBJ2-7	TGCGCCAGCAGCCTGCGACAGGCACCATACGAGCAGTACTTC	CASSLRQAPYEQYF
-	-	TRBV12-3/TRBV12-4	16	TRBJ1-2	TGTGCCAGCAGTTCGGACAACCCCAGGGCCGACTATGGCTACACCTTC	CASSSDNPRADYGYTF
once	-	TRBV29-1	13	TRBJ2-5	TGCAGCGTAGCTCAGGCTAGCGAAGAGACCCAGTACTTC	CSVAQASEETQYF
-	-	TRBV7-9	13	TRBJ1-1	TGTGCCAGCAGCTCAGCGACCTGGGATGAAGCTTTCTTT	CASSSATWDEAFF
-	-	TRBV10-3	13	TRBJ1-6	TGTGCCATCAGTTTCGACAGGCGATCACCCCTCCACTTT	CAISFDRRSPLHF
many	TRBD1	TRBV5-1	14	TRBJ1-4	TGCGCCAGCAGCACCGGGACAGTAAATGAAAAACTGTTTTTT	CASSTGTVNEKLFF
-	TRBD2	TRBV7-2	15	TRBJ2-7	TGTGCCAGCAGCTTTGAGGCGGGAGTTTCGAACGAGCAGTACTTC	CASSFEAGVSNEQYF
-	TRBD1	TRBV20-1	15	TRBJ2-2	TGCAGTGCTAGGGGGACAGGTCTGAACACCGGGGAGCTGTTTTTT	CSARGTGLNTGELFF
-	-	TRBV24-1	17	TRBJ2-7	TGTGCCACCAGTGATTTAGGAGGAAATAGTGGGACACACGAGCAGTACTTC	CATSDLGGNSGTHEQYF
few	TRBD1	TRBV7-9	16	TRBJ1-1	TGTGCCAGCAGCCGCCCCCCGGGACAGGGGGTGACTGAAGCTTTCTTT	CASSRPPGQGVTEAFF
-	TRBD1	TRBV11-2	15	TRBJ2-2	TGTGCCAGCAGCGCGCGATGGACAGGCACCGGGGAGCTGTTTTTT	CASSARWTGTGELFF
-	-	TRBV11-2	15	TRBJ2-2	TGTGCCAGCAGCTTATCACAGGGAGGGACCGGGGAGCTGTTTTTT	CASSLSQGGTGELFF
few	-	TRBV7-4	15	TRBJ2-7	TGTGCCAGCAGCTTCGATAGGTGGGGGCTCTACGAGCAGTACTTC	CASSFDRWGLYEQYF
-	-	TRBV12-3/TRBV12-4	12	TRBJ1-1	TGTGCCAGCGAACGGGGGAACACTGAAGCTTTCTTT	CASERGNTEAFF